The 3 T cell receptor beta chains presented below share a single source sample, sequenced in a study of cytomegalovirus exposure and HLA in healthy donors. The repertoire was sequenced with immunoSEQ multiplex PCR; TCRdb's copy has only in-frame clones and lacks some. The table includes roughly 150,000 clones, less than 90% detected once. The sample comprised PBMCs. All receptors derive from a woman between 18 and 30 years old in good health and CMV-seropositive.

This chain connects TRBV6-5 to TRBJ1-1; D unresolved. Deletions cut 0 bases from V and 4 bases from J, with 12 bases between. The CDR3 covers 15 residues. CDR1 and CDR2 (germline): MNHEY, SVGAGI. The DNA of the CDR3 is TGTGCCAGCAGTTACTCGGTGGGTGGCGGCACTGAAGCTTTCTTT. Protein product: CASSYSVGGGTEAFF.

The chain carries TRBV2 and TRBJ1-1; D unclear. The CDR3 length is 13 residues. The germline V gene has CDR1 SNHLY and CDR2 FYNNEI. Trimming shortened V by 9 bases and J by 3 bases, and 14 bases separated the two germline ends. CDR3 region: CASKGGWDTEAFF. CDR3 coding DNA: TGTGCCAGTAAGGGAGGGTGGGACACTGAAGCTTTCTTT.

V and J are TRBV6-6 and TRBJ2-2; TRBD2 matches at 13 bases. The CDR3 runs to 15 residues. V shed 7 bases, J shed 5 bases, and the junction held 4 bases outside the gene matches. Germline CDR1 MNHNY, CDR2 SVGAGI (reference sequence). For the CDR3, the DNA is TGTGCCAGCAAAACTAGCGGGAGGGAAACCGGGGAGCTGTTTTTT. It translates to CASKTSGRETGELFF.